One sample yielded the 20 T cell receptor beta chains listed below, sequenced in a study of blood T cell repertoires in COVID-19. The assay was immunoSEQ multiplex PCR, and TCRdb's table has in-frame clones only and misses some. The table lists 150,000 to 200,000 clones, 70% to 90% of them singletons. The sequencing sample was made of peripheral blood. These receptors originate from an elderly woman with acute or convalescent COVID-19.

This clone was seen more than once but under ten times. The rearrangement links TRBV9 to TRBJ1-1, with TRBD1 identical over 8 bases. This CDR3 has 14 residues. V was clipped by 4 bases and J by 5 bases; unmatched bases: 7. Germline V gives CDR1 SGDLS, CDR2 YYNGEE. This CDR3 reads CASSTNRGNTEAFF. As DNA, the CDR3 is TGTGCCAGCAGCACCAACAGGGGGAATACTGAAGCTTTCTTT. Filled out from reference TRBV9 and TRBJ1-1, the complete variable domain reads DSGVTQTPKHLITATGQRVTLRCSPRSGDLSVYWYQQSLDQGLQFLIQYYNGEERAKGNILERFSAQQFPDLHSELNLSSLELGDSALYFCASSTNRGNTEAFFGQGTRLTVV.

J is TRBJ1-6 and V is TRBV5-1; no clear D. CDR1 and CDR2 from the germline V gene are SGHRS and YFSETQ. This CDR3 contains 14 residues. V shed 4 bases and J shed 10 bases, with 15 bases lying between them. CDR3 sequence reads: CASSPGRDRSPLHF. CDR3 in DNA: TGCGCCAGCAGCCCCGGGAGGGATAGATCACCCCTCCACTTT.

The chain couples TRBV30 to TRBJ2-1, with 13 bases matching TRBD2. The CDR3 contains 17 residues. Looked up from germline, CDR1 is GTSNPN and CDR2 is SVGIG (reference sequence). The V and J ends lost 2 bases and 0 bases, in that order; junction bases with no gene match: 4. The CDR3 reads CAWSPRLAGGSYNEQFF. CDR3 in DNA: TGTGCCTGGAGTCCGCGACTAGCGGGAGGCTCCTACAATGAGCAGTTCTTC. Full variable domain (missing parts from reference TRBV30 and TRBJ2-1): SQTIHQWPATLVQPVGSPLSLECTVEGTSNPNLYWYRQAAGRGLQLLFYSVGIGQISSEVPQNLSASRPQDRQFILSSKKLLLSDSGFYLCAWSPRLAGGSYNEQFFGPGTRLTVL.

This clone has a single count. The gene calls are TRBV6-6 and TRBJ2-5, with TRBD1 matching 7 bases. V trimming: 6 bases; J trimming: 3 bases; junction bases outside the gene matches: 25. Germline V CDR1 and CDR2: MNHNY, SVGAGI (reference sequence). This CDR3 has 20 amino acids. For the CDR3, the DNA is TGTGCCAGCAGCAATAAACTCGGGGTCCGGGACAGTGATTTGGAAGAGACCCAGTACTTC. It is translated as CASSNKLGVRDSDLEETQYF.

V usage is TRBV18 and J usage is TRBJ1-2; perhaps TRBD1 as D (5 bases). Looked up from germline, CDR1 is KGHSH and CDR2 is LQKENI. V lost 3 bases and J lost 1, with 15 bases in between. This CDR3 is built from 16 residues. The CDR3 bases are TGTGCCAGCTCACCGTCTCCCGACAGCTATAACTATGGCTACACCTTC. It yields the protein CASSPSPDSYNYGYTF.

This sequence joins TRBV5-4 and TRBJ2-7; TRBD1 matches 10 bases. There are 14 residues in the CDR3. Germline CDR1 reads SGHNT; CDR2 reads YYREEE (reference sequence). V was pared by 5 bases and J by 4 bases, with 6 bases of the junction left unmatched. The CDR3: CASRRDRGRYEQYF. DNA for the CDR3: TGTGCCAGCAGACGCGACAGGGGGCGATACGAGCAGTACTTC.

This chain joins TRBV21-1 and TRBJ2-4; TRBD2 is the table's D call and was not checked against the DNA. TRBV21-1 is designated a pseudogene. The CDR3 runs to 24 residues. The CDR3 loop is CAFQGGIRQARATPLGGAKNIQYF. The CDR3 bases are TGTGCTTTCCAGGGAGGGATTCGACAGGCCAGGGCGACCCCTTTGGGGGGGGCCAAAAACATTCAGTACTTC.

CDR3: CASSSVTGRETQYF. DNA for the CDR3: TGTGCCAGCAGCTCCGTGACAGGGAGGGAGACCCAGTACTTC. The chain has TRBV13 and TRBJ2-5; D is perhaps TRBD1 (7 bases). Germline CDR1 PRHDT, CDR2 FYEKMQ (reference sequence). The V end was cut by 4 bases, the J end by 5 bases, with 14 bases between. The CDR3 spans 14 residues.

This clone has only a few counts. This rearrangement joins TRBV19 to TRBJ1-1; D unclear. Germline V CDR1 and CDR2: LNHDA, SQIVND (reference sequence). Trimming stripped 2 bases from V and 2 bases from J, with 9 bases between. The CDR3 sequence is 14 residues long. The CDR3 here is CASSISSVNTEAFF. CDR3 in DNA: TGTGCCAGTAGTATAAGTTCAGTTAACACTGAAGCTTTCTTT.

The chain recombines TRBV28 with TRBJ1-6, with TRBD1 matching 9 bases. The ends lost 6 bases at V and 7 bases at J; junction bases unmatched: 4. The germline V gene encodes CDR1 MDHEN and CDR2 SYDVKM. CDR3 length: 14 amino acids. The CDR3 loop is CASRGQGRNSPLHF. As DNA, the CDR3 is TGTGCCAGCAGAGGACAGGGGCGGAATTCACCCCTCCACTTT.

The chain couples TRBV10-3 to TRBJ2-2, with 9 bases that match TRBD1. J lost 7 bases, V lost 5 bases, and 5 bases had no gene match. The germline V gene has CDR1 ENHRY and CDR2 SYGVKD. The CDR3 runs 14 residues. Here the CDR3 reads CAISRTGDHGELFF. DNA for the CDR3: TGTGCCATCAGTAGGACAGGGGATCACGGGGAGCTGTTTTTT.

The genes are TRBV2 and TRBJ2-1, with TRBD2 matching 12 bases. Germline CDR1 is SNHLY and CDR2 is FYNNEI. This CDR3 is built from 15 residues. The V gene end was trimmed by 6 bases and the J gene end by 6 bases; junction bases not matched to a gene: 6. The chain's CDR3 is CASRPLAGGFNEQFF. DNA for the CDR3: TGTGCCAGCAGGCCACTAGCGGGGGGTTTCAATGAGCAGTTCTTC. Variable domain in full (rest from reference TRBV2 and TRBJ2-1): EPEVTQTPSHQVTQMGQEVILRCVPISNHLYFYWYRQILGQKVEFLVSFYNNEISEKSEIFDDQFSVERPDGSNFTLKIRSTKLEDSAMYFCASRPLAGGFNEQFFGPGTRLTVL.

This chain joins TRBV7-2 and TRBJ1-2; tentative D call: TRBD1 (6 bases). The CDR3 spans 14 residues. CDR1 SGHTA and CDR2 FQGNSA come from the germline V gene. Between the trimmed V and J ends, which lost 0 bases and 8 bases, there was a span of 13 bases. The CDR3 coding sequence is TGTGCCAGCAGCTTAGCGCAGGGGACGCGGGGCTACACCTTC. Protein: CASSLAQGTRGYTF.

J is TRBJ2-7 and V is TRBV5-1; the match to TRBD1 covers 12 bases. Germline V gene data show CDR1 as SGHRS and CDR2 as YFSETQ. The ends lost 4 bases at V and 7 bases at J; junction bases unmatched: 12. The CDR3 is 16 residues long. The CDR3 sequence: CASSPAPGQGAGEQYF. CDR3 nucleotide sequence: TGCGCCAGCAGCCCTGCCCCGGGACAGGGGGCGGGTGAGCAGTACTTC.

The rearrangement joins TRBV19 to TRBJ2-1; 13 nucleotides agree with TRBD2. CDR3 length: 15 residues. Germline values: CDR1 LNHDA, CDR2 SQIVND (reference sequence). With V trimmed by 5 bases and J by 8 bases, 6 bases remained unmatched. CDR3 bases: TGTGCCAGTAGTCCCGGACTAGCGGGAGTCTATGAGCAGTTCTTC. It yields the protein CASSPGLAGVYEQFF.

V and J are TRBV7-9 and TRBJ2-3; D remains ambiguous. Germline V gene sequence: CDR1 SEHNR, CDR2 FQNEAQ (reference sequence). The V and J ends lost 8 bases and 3 bases respectively, with 9 bases between them. The CDR3 sequence is 12 residues long. CDR3 in amino acids: CASGPNTDTQYF. In nucleotides, the CDR3 is TGTGCCAGCGGCCCAAATACAGATACGCAGTATTTT.

The genes are TRBV6-6 and TRBJ1-5; the D gene is possibly TRBD1 (5 bases). Per the germline V gene, CDR1 is MNHNY and CDR2 is SVGAGI (reference sequence). V was pared by 6 bases and J by 7 bases, with 16 bases between. This CDR3 spans 14 amino acids. The CDR3 bases are TGTGCCAGCAGCACCGGCACAGGTCGACAGCCCCAGCATTTT. This encodes CASSTGTGRQPQHF.

The gene calls are TRBV7-2 and TRBJ2-7, with a tentative D call TRBD1 (5 bases). The CDR3 extends over 15 amino acids. V was clipped by 5 bases and J by 4 bases, with 18 bases between them. The germline V gene has CDR1 SGHTA and CDR2 FQGNSA. The CDR3 DNA is TGTGCCAGCAGCCTAAGCACAGGAGCTACGTACGAGCAGTACTTC. Translation: CASSLSTGATYEQYF.

V gene TRBV6-6 combines with J gene TRBJ1-2, with 7 bases matching TRBD1. CDR1 is MNHNY, CDR2 SVGAGI, per germline (reference sequence). After removal of 4 bases from V and 10 bases from J, the junction contained 9 bases not matched to a gene. The CDR3 has 13 residues. The chain's CDR3 is CASSFRGGASYTF. For the CDR3, the DNA is TGTGCCAGCAGTTTCCGAGGGGGCGCTTCCTACACCTTC.

The chain employs TRBV9 and TRBJ1-2; tentatively, D is TRBD1 (5 bases). The CDR3 loop spans 13 amino acids. Trimming shortened V by 4 bases and J by 4 bases, and 11 bases separated the two germline ends. Germline V lookup: CDR1 SGDLS, CDR2 YYNGEE. The CDR3 DNA reads as TGTGCCAGCAGCCCTGGACACAGCTATGGCTACACCTTC. Translation: CASSPGHSYGYTF.